This T cell receptor beta chain was captured by sequencing in a study of cytomegalovirus exposure and HLA in healthy donors (dated by TCRdb to about 2017). For the study in its entirety: According to an earlier analysis of a few hundred of the donors, 150 million to 200 million T cells yielded 117 million unique TCR beta sequences and about 300 Gb of sequence data. The number of donors typed differed by locus, with about 629-640 for A, B, C, DRB1 and DQB1, more than 500 for DQA1, 600 to 610 for DPA1, and roughly 450 for DPB1. To study patterns of TCR occurrence, a later analysis re-analyzed previously published TCR beta repertoires from 550 to 800 donors and added high-resolution HLA genotyping. Several DR-DQ haplotypes were treated as single units for association and clustering because of strong linkage in the cohort. HLA typing included class I and class II loci at four-digit resolution. The study profiled the T cell repertoires of under 700 subjects by immunosequencing and related them to cytomegalovirus serostatus. An early release that covered about 600 HLA-typed donors contained approximately 300 gigabases of sequencing data and 65 million to 100 million unique TCR sequences. In an earlier analysis of a few hundred of the donors, high-throughput TCR beta sequencing was used to judge whether each TCR beta V gene segment behaved as functional or pseudogenic. In the later analysis, no new phenotypic data were used to find candidate immune exposures; instead, reliance was placed on TCR beta sequences and their occurrence across donors. The aim of the study was to test whether cataloging public T cell receptors could identify signatures of past pathogen exposure. Every discovery cohort repertoire had been produced on one sequencing platform. In a later genetic analysis, genome-wide SNP genotypes for about 55% of the roughly 700 donors were used, and that subset was treated as a discovery cohort. Besides the first cohort of around 700 subjects, a separate validation cohort made up of 95 to 150 different subjects was used. Among about 390 genotyped donors of the cohort, an average of 235,054 unique TCR beta nucleotide sequences were sequenced per donor, about a sixth of them non-productive. Donor age, sex, ethnicity and CMV serostatus were compiled alongside the repertoire data. Among the roughly 400 genotyped donors, around 81% belonged to the genetic ancestry cluster associated with self-reported Caucasian donors. To predict cytomegalovirus infection status, the study combined high-throughput TCR immunosequencing, statistical association of individual TCRs with disease status, and machine learning.

Library method: the immunoSEQ multiplex PCR assay. The multiplex PCR relied on a mix of 60 forward primers for TCR Vbeta segments and 13 reverse primers for TCR Jbeta segments. The CDR3 region of rearranged TCR beta genes was amplified from genomic DNA by a multiplex PCR assay. On the Illumina HiSeq System, the amplified TCR beta libraries were sequenced as 87-base-pair reads. On the authors' methods: A later analysis tallied about 77 million unique TCR beta chains across the approximately 670 repertoires, and about 10 million of those chains were shared by two or more donors. Raw reads were error-corrected and collapsed into unique sequences by a nearest-neighbor algorithm in which closely related sequences were merged to remove PCR and sequencing errors. To assign V, D and J gene segments, CDR3 sequences were aligned to IMGT reference sequences. For a sequence to be retained, a match of at least six nucleotides was required to both a V gene segment and a J gene segment. Rearrangements were called productive when the CDR3 lacked stop codons and stayed in frame with V and J; all others were non-productive. CDR3 was defined by IMGT convention, running from the second conserved V-encoded cysteine to the conserved J-encoded phenylalanine. The earlier analysis of about 570 of the donors excluded any sequence lacking an unambiguous match to a single V gene segment. In an earlier analysis of several hundred of the donors, a V segment was called functional when productive rearrangements were above 56.7%, and segregating when the standard deviation between donors exceeded 5%. A statistical classification framework was built for diagnosing cytomegalovirus status from the catalog of TCR beta chain sequences. V and J gene assignment, in a later analysis, came from comparing TCR nucleotide sequences with IMGT/GENE-DB human TR gene sequences. The TCRdist pipeline was used in a later analysis to assign CDR3 sequences and most-parsimonious VDJ recombination scenarios. In a later analysis, each TCR beta chain was defined by its CDR3 amino acid sequence together with its V-gene family, and reads without a unique V-gene family were excluded. In a later analysis, a few hundred highly shared, low-generation-probability nucleotide sequences were removed to address suspected cross-contamination and a sequencing artifact. In a later analysis, a clonal expansion index was calculated for each public chain from normalized within-repertoire ranks of inferred template counts. In a later analysis, generation probabilities were computed using a VDJ recombination model fitted to out-of-frame rearrangements, and the results were checked against IGoR. In a later analysis, TCR-TCR, TCR-HLA and TCR-CMV co-occurrence was scored with hypergeometric tests, and a repertoire-size bias correction was applied to TCR pairs. A later analysis estimated false discovery rates by permuting HLA or CMV assignments 20 times. A later analysis grouped co-occurring TCRs with DBSCAN, adding TCRdist sequence similarity when clustering within HLA-allele-positive subsets. Repertoires with fewer than 30,000 or more than 120,000 public chains were left out of co-occurrence clustering, as were four to six repertoires with anomalous nucleotide sharing. TCRdb provides this immuneACCESS table in a form limited to in-frame rearrangements. Some clones are lacking; in checked studies, under half of them reflect an unresolved V gene, and why the rest are absent is not known. The V and J calls and the clone size are those of that table, but D and trimming were determined from the DNA. The sample table records roughly 160,000 clones; roughly 80% of these occur just once. The ten largest clones capture about 10% of the sample.

Paper-wide results and their limitations: Sequencing depth was assumed to be roughly uniform across donors in the presence/absence analyses, though that assumption may not hold. In a later analysis, around 17,000 TCR beta sequences were associated with specific HLA alleles at a false discovery rate of 0.05. Most TCR sequences were observed very rarely across donors, whereas some public TCRs were present in many individuals. According to a later analysis, parvovirus B19, influenza, CMV and Epstein-Barr virus appeared linked to several top co-occurrence clusters. According to the authors, the approach could potentially be generalized to other disease states and immunological phenotypes. A later genetic analysis associated a missense DCLRE1C variant with V-gene and J-gene trimming of TCR beta chains, and an independent cohort replicated the association. In a later analysis, most CMV-associated TCR beta chains were found to appear HLA-restricted, with HLA associations seemingly driven largely by CMV exposure. In a later analysis, the rate of TCR association differed among HLA loci, with DRB1 alleles having the most associated TCRs and HLA-C alleles having the fewest. According to a later genetic analysis, donors in an Asian-associated ancestry cluster had fewer N-insertions in productive TCRs than the approximately 690-donor mean. An earlier analysis of 587 of the donors showed that most TCR beta V segments appeared in productive rearrangements either about 87% or about 30% of the time, which broadly matched IMGT annotations. Because counts were too low, roughly 18 rarely observed V segments, including chromosome 9 orphons, were left out of the earlier analysis of about 500 of the donors. Because some donors lacked HLA typing at each locus, the association tests relied only on the typed subset. Strong co-occurrence of HLA alleles, especially DR and DQ, made assigning TCR associations to individual alleles difficult. A further reported finding was that TCR beta sequences accurately predicted the HLA-A and HLA-B alleles for most subjects in the first cohort. Compared with equally common non-associated chains, HLA-associated TCR beta chains in a later analysis were more clonally expanded and had lower generation probabilities. A cluster of highly shared sequence variants was judged likely to be a technical artifact of the sequencing pipeline. In the study, 164 TCR beta chains were listed as associated with cytomegalovirus. In vitro tests confirmed that a few of the cytomegalovirus-associated TCR beta chains recognize cytomegalovirus antigens. In both the original and validation cohorts, the classifier was reported to diagnose cytomegalovirus status with high specificity and sensitivity. For the cohort, immune exposure information was limited to CMV serostatus. Correlated functional status among segregating V segments might reflect linkage disequilibrium, but an unknown experimental factor could not be ruled out. Only TCR beta chains were sequenced in this cohort, and the absence of alpha or paired-chain data limited detectable features. Because the 87-base-pair reads could not distinguish some IMGT-functional V segments, including TRBV6-2 and TRBV6-3, those segments were excluded.

From the cysteine up to the phenylalanine, the CDR3 has a length of 14 residues. Of all the DNA, just the CDR3 is kept, 42 bases in frame from base 1. As encoded in the germline V gene (reference sequence), CDR1 is SEHNR while CDR2 is FQNEAQ. About this clone: It lacks a known antigen. It has no much larger one-base neighbor in the sample; base qualities were not kept.

In total, just over 650 healthy bone marrow donors made up the cohort. Cohort members were all nominally healthy when sampled, although unrecorded immune exposures were likely present. The donor was CMV seropositive and belonged to the group of 250 to 300 seropositive cohort members. A peripheral blood sample was provided by each donor, and peripheral blood mononuclear cells were used for TCR beta sequencing. Genomic DNA extraction from the blood cell samples was performed with the Qiagen DNeasy Blood Extraction Kit. The sequenced sample consisted of PBMCs. This TCR derives from a man aged 45-65 years in good health and CMV-seropositive. This chain joins TRBV7-9 to TRBJ2-5; the D gene is perhaps TRBD2, on 6 matching bases. TRBJ2-7 explains the end of the DNA better; the J call may be wrong. Read as DNA, the sequence is TGTGCCAGCAGCTTAGCGGGAGGACACTACGAGCAGTACTTC. This codes for CASSLAGGHYEQYF.